A single sample is the source of the 28 T cell receptor beta chains below, sequenced in a study of cytomegalovirus exposure and HLA in healthy donors (dated 2017 in TCRdb). Library preparation employed the immunoSEQ multiplex PCR assay. A mixture of 60 forward primers for TCR Vbeta segments and 13 reverse primers for TCR Jbeta segments was used in the multiplex PCR. This is the immuneACCESS table as TCRdb keeps it, with only in-frame sequences that have V and J called. A part of the clones is gone; compared with another copy, unresolved V genes explain less than half, and the rest is unexplained. The sample table lists 150,000 to 200,000 clones, approximately 80% of them with a count of one. The ten largest clones add up to around 1.6% of the sample. The specimen sequenced was PBMCs. These receptors came from a woman in her 30s in good health and CMV-seronegative.

The chain carries TRBV25-1 and TRBJ1-6, with TRBD1 matching over 7 bases. The CDR3 is 15 residues long. J gave up 0 bases and V 6 bases, and 2 bases lay outside the gene matches. The germline gives CDR1 MGHDK, CDR2 SYGVNS. The DNA for the CDR3 is TGTGCCAGCAGACAGGGGAGCTCCTATAATTCACCCCTCCACTTT. It yields the protein CASRQGSSYNSPLHF.

V is TRBV15 and J is TRBJ2-3, with TRBD2 as a possible D gene (6 bases). Germline values: CDR1 LNHNV, CDR2 YYDKDF (reference sequence). The V gene lost 1 base and the J gene lost 1 base, with 12 bases spanning the gap. CDR3 length: 16 residues. The CDR3 loop is CATSRVGGGRTDTQYF. The CDR3 region has the DNA TGTGCCACCAGCAGAGTGGGGGGAGGTCGCACAGATACGCAGTATTTT.

Written as DNA, the CDR3 is TGCGCCAGCAGTCGACAGGCTTTCAGCTCCTATAATTCACCCCTCCACTTT. This translates into CASSRQAFSSYNSPLHF. This chain joins TRBV5-1 and TRBJ1-6; a possible D gene is TRBD1 (6 bases). V was cut by 5 bases and J by 0 bases, with 15 bases left in between. CDR3 length equals 17 residues. Germline lookup yields CDR1 SGHRS and CDR2 YFSETQ. The variable domain in full, completed from reference TRBV5-1 and TRBJ1-6, reads KAGVTQTPRYLIKTRGQQVTLSCSPISGHRSVSWYQQTPGQGLQFLFEYFSETQRNKGNFPGRFSGRQFSNSRSEMNVSTLELGDSALYLCASSRQAFSSYNSPLHFGNGTRLTVT.

J is TRBJ2-7 and V is TRBV6-1, with TRBD1 matching 7 bases. J gave up 1 base and V 4 bases, and 7 bases lay outside the gene matches. The length of the CDR3 is 15 residues. Germline assignment: CDR1 MNHNS and CDR2 SASEGT. CDR3 DNA sequence: TGTGCCAGCAGTGGGACACGGGACAGTTCCTACGAGCAGTACTTC. Translation gives CASSGTRDSSYEQYF.

This clone was observed a single time. This chain connects TRBV7-9 to TRBJ1-2; D might be TRBD1 (6 bases). Germline V lookup: CDR1 SEHNR, CDR2 FQNEAQ (reference sequence). Trimming took 3 bases from V and 3 from J, leaving 11 bases between them. The CDR3 covers 14 residues. The CDR3 DNA is TGTGCCAGCAGCTTGGCAGGGGCGCACTATGGCTACACCTTC. Its translation: CASSLAGAHYGYTF.

J is TRBJ2-3 and V is TRBV19; TRBD2 matches at 11 bases. V lost 7 bases, J lost 0 bases, and 18 bases stayed unmatched. Germline values: CDR1 LNHDA, CDR2 SQIVND (reference sequence). The CDR3 sequence is 20 residues long. CDR3 in DNA: TGTGCCAGTACCCGGGGTACACTAGCGGGAGTTCTCCGTAGCACAGATACGCAGTATTTT. Translated, it gives CASTRGTLAGVLRSTDTQYF.

The chain uses TRBV6-6 and TRBJ1-2; no firm D call. The germline V gene encodes CDR1 MNHNY and CDR2 SVGAGI (reference sequence). The CDR3 spans 15 residues. V gave up 3 bases and J gave up 4 bases, with 15 bases separating them. Written as DNA, the CDR3 is TGTGCCAGCAGTTATAGAGAGGGTTTCTCCTATGGCTACACCTTC. Protein sequence: CASSYREGFSYGYTF.

The V gene is TRBV28, the J gene TRBJ1-2; D not certain. The CDR3 length is 12 residues. Per germline, CDR1 MDHEN and CDR2 SYDVKM. Trimming took off 3 bases at V and 5 bases at J, with 7 bases between the two ends. CDR3 sequence: CASSLEGYGYTF. CDR3 coding DNA: TGTGCCAGCAGTTTGGAGGGATATGGCTACACCTTC.

The J gene is TRBJ1-5, the V gene TRBV30; the D is unclear. The ends were cut back, 0 bases at V and 5 bases at J, with 8 bases in the middle. The CDR3 covers 13 residues. In germline, CDR1 is GTSNPN, CDR2 SVGIG (reference sequence). This chain's CDR3 is CAWSVRVDQPQHF. In DNA form, the CDR3 reads TGTGCCTGGAGTGTCCGGGTAGATCAGCCCCAGCATTTT.

V and J are TRBV19 and TRBJ1-2; D possibly corresponds to TRBD1 (5 bases). The germline V and J ends were trimmed by 5 bases and 4 bases, with 20 bases remaining between them. This CDR3 comprises 16 residues. Germline values: CDR1 LNHDA, CDR2 SQIVND (reference sequence). The CDR3 region is CASSGRADPRGYGYTF. The CDR3 nucleotides read TGTGCCAGTAGTGGCAGGGCCGATCCGCGAGGCTATGGCTACACCTTC.

The V gene is TRBV29-1, the J gene TRBJ2-3; TRBD1 matches 8 bases. Trimming at V came to 4 bases and at J to 1 base, leaving 7 bases not matched to a gene. Germline V gene lookup returns CDR1 SQVTM and CDR2 ANQGSEA. The CDR3 is 15 residues long. In DNA form, the CDR3 reads TGCAGCGTTGGGAAAGGGACAGGCGGCACAGATACGCAGTATTTT. Protein: CSVGKGTGGTDTQYF.

The CDR3 coding sequence is TGTGCCAGCAATCGGGGGGCGCCCTACGAGCAGTACTTC. Encoded protein: CASNRGAPYEQYF. The chain joins TRBV2 to TRBJ2-7; TRBD2 is a possible D gene (7 bases). V lost 7 bases to trimming and J lost 2 bases, with 12 bases between them. This CDR3 spans 13 amino acids. The germline V gene encodes CDR1 SNHLY and CDR2 FYNNEI.

The chain couples TRBV9 to TRBJ1-1; TRBD1 matches at 7 bases. Germline assignment: CDR1 SGDLS and CDR2 YYNGEE. J lost 8 bases, V lost 0 bases, and 10 bases had no gene match. The CDR3 has 15 residues. CDR3 coding DNA: TGTGCCAGCAGCGTAGCAATGGGACAGAATATCGAAGCTTTCTTT. This codes for CASSVAMGQNIEAFF.

J is TRBJ2-7 and V is TRBV4-3; 7 positions agree with TRBD2. The germline V gene encodes CDR1 LGHNA and CDR2 YSLEER. V lost 3 bases, J lost 0 bases, and 8 bases stayed unmatched. This CDR3 spans 16 amino acids. The CDR3 DNA follows: TGCGCCAGCAGCCAGCATCGGGGAGGGAGCTCCTACGAGCAGTACTTC. Its protein is CASSQHRGGSSYEQYF.

This clone was recorded once. The rearrangement links TRBV29-1 to TRBJ2-2; possible D gene TRBD2, 6 bases. Germline CDR1 and CDR2: SQVTM and ANQGSEA. The CDR3 totals 14 residues. The V gene lost 4 bases and the J gene lost 6 bases, with 15 bases spanning the gap. The CDR3 DNA reads as TGCAGCGTTGGCTGGGAGGTCGTGGCCGGGGAGCTGTTTTTT. Its translation: CSVGWEVVAGELFF.

The chain is built from TRBV11-1 and TRBJ1-2, with 8 bases lining up with TRBD1. J gave up 6 bases and V 1 base, and 4 bases lay outside the gene matches. The length of the CDR3 is 14 residues. Germline-derived CDR1 and CDR2 are SGHAT and FQDESV (reference sequence). CDR3 sequence reads: CASSLVHRGNGYTF. In DNA, the CDR3 is TGTGCCAGCAGCTTAGTGCACAGGGGGAATGGCTACACCTTC.

The DNA for the CDR3 is TGCGCCAGCAGCCAAGATCTCGGACTTTCAGATACGCAGTATTTT. It is translated as CASSQDLGLSDTQYF. The chain carries TRBV4-1 and TRBJ2-3; maybe TRBD2 (5 bases). CDR3 size: 15 residues. Germline-derived CDR1 and CDR2 are MGHRA and YSYEKL. Deletions cut 0 bases from V and 4 bases from J, with 11 bases between.

V is TRBV7-2 and J is TRBJ2-7; D might be TRBD1 (6 bases). The CDR3 length is 15 residues. Germline V gene sequence: CDR1 SGHTA, CDR2 FQGNSA. V was shortened by 4 bases and J by 0 bases, with 13 bases between the two germline ends. In nucleotides, the CDR3 is TGTGCCAGCAGCTCAATGGGGGCAGGCTCCTACGAGCAGTACTTC. It yields the protein CASSSMGAGSYEQYF.

As DNA, the CDR3 is TGTGCCACCAGCAGAGATAGGGCTAGCGGGATCTCCGGGGAGCTGTTTTTT. Protein product: CATSRDRASGISGELFF. This chain links TRBV15 with TRBJ2-2; 9 positions agree with TRBD2. Germline V lookup: CDR1 LNHNV, CDR2 YYDKDF (reference sequence). The ends lost 0 bases at V and 6 bases at J; junction bases unmatched: 8. This CDR3 contains 17 residues. The full variable domain, rest sourced from reference TRBV15 and TRBJ2-2, is DAMVIQNPRYQVTQFGKPVTLSCSQTLNHNVMYWYQQKSSQAPKLLFHYYDKDFNNEADTPDNFQSRRPNTSFCFLDIRSPGLGDTAMYLCATSRDRASGISGELFFGEGSRLTVL.

By sample fraction, this clone is medium-sized. The chain couples TRBV19 to TRBJ2-7, with D possibly TRBD1 on 6 matching bases. Germline-derived CDR1 and CDR2 are LNHDA and SQIVND (reference sequence). The CDR3 is 14 amino acids. The ends were cut back, 3 bases at V and 6 bases at J, with 15 bases in the middle. Here the CDR3 reads CASSMGVRGFEQYF. The CDR3 DNA is TGTGCCAGTAGTATGGGGGTGAGGGGGTTCGAGCAGTACTTC.

V and J are TRBV21-1 and TRBJ2-5; TRBD2 is the table's D call and was not checked against the DNA. TRBV21-1 represents a pseudogene. This CDR3 spans 17 amino acids. The CDR3 sequence: CASSKELTSGAQETQYF. The CDR3 DNA reads as TGTGCCAGCAGCAAAGAACTAACTAGCGGGGCCCAAGAGACCCAGTACTTC.

This clone was counted a few times. The V call is TRBV6-6, the J call TRBJ1-5; D remains ambiguous. Trimming removed 2 bases from V and 4 bases from J, with 9 bases in between. CDR1 is MNHNY, CDR2 SVGAGI, per germline (reference sequence). The CDR3 sequence is 14 residues long. CDR3 loop: CASSYPAQNQPQHF. The CDR3 DNA reads as TGTGCCAGCAGTTACCCGGCACAGAATCAGCCCCAGCATTTT.

The chain has TRBV30 and TRBJ2-3; 11 nucleotides line up with TRBD2. Trimming removed 1 base from V and 0 bases from J; junction bases left unmatched: 0. Germline CDR1 GTSNPN, CDR2 SVGIG (reference sequence). This CDR3 is 15 amino acids long. The CDR3 DNA is TGTGCCTGGAGTGGGACTAGCGGGAGCACAGATACGCAGTATTTT. Translated: CAWSGTSGSTDTQYF.

V gene TRBV7-9 combines with J gene TRBJ1-2, with D hard to call. This CDR3 comprises 13 residues. V was clipped by 5 bases and J by 6 bases, with 13 bases between them. Germline V gene data show CDR1 as SEHNR and CDR2 as FQNEAQ (reference sequence). CDR3 nucleotide sequence: TGTGCCAGCAGCCCCCCCTTCCGGGATGGCTACACCTTC. Protein: CASSPPFRDGYTF.

This clone was seen a handful of times. The chain employs TRBV2 and TRBJ2-7; 10 bases map to TRBD1. CDR1 is SNHLY, CDR2 FYNNEI, per germline. Trimming at V came to 8 bases and at J to 7 bases, leaving 17 bases not matched to a gene. The CDR3 has 16 residues. The chain's CDR3 is CASLSGLTGGLGEQYF. The CDR3 nucleotides are TGTGCCAGCCTTTCGGGGTTGACAGGGGGCTTGGGTGAGCAGTACTTC. The full variable domain, its missing parts supplied by reference TRBV2 and TRBJ2-7, is EPEVTQTPSHQVTQMGQEVILRCVPISNHLYFYWYRQILGQKVEFLVSFYNNEISEKSEIFDDQFSVERPDGSNFTLKIRSTKLEDSAMYFCASLSGLTGGLGEQYFGPGTRLTVT.

The V gene is TRBV29-1, the J gene TRBJ2-5; the match to TRBD1 covers 7 bases. The ends lost 5 bases at V and 4 bases at J; junction bases unmatched: 7. CDR1 is SQVTM and CDR2 is ANQGSEA in the germline V gene. This CDR3 spans 13 amino acids. Here the CDR3 DNA reads TGCAGCGTTTCTCAGGCAGGGGGAGAGACCCAGTACTTC. It yields the protein CSVSQAGGETQYF.

The rearrangement joins TRBV7-8 to TRBJ2-3; TRBD2 agrees at 14 bases. The V gene end was trimmed by 5 bases and the J gene end by 1 base; junction bases not matched to a gene: 2. The CDR3 runs to 16 residues. Germline-derived CDR1 and CDR2 are SGHVS and FQNEAQ. The CDR3 sequence: CASSEGLAGGTDTQYF. In DNA form, the CDR3 reads TGTGCCAGCAGCGAGGGACTAGCGGGGGGCACAGATACGCAGTATTTT.

About this clone itself: The junction departs from germline at one end; a sequencing error may be responsible. This chain joins TRBV5-3 and TRBJ1-1; 8 bases line up with TRBD1. TRBV5-3 qualifies as an ORF whose function is uncertain. This CDR3 comprises 15 residues. The CDR3 bases are TGTGCCAGAAGCCGTCAGGACAGGGCGGGGATTGAAGGTTTCTTT. Its translation: CARSRQDRAGIEGFF.